These 25 T cell receptor beta chains were sequenced from one sample in a study of cytomegalovirus exposure and HLA in healthy donors. The PCR had 60 Vbeta and 13 Jbeta primers. The assay was immunoSEQ multiplex PCR, and TCRdb's table has in-frame clones only and misses some. The table records about 140,000 clones, roughly four fifths of them present only once. The sequenced sample was PBMCs. Receptors originate from a woman aged 45-65 years in good health and CMV-seropositive.

This chain links TRBV4-2 with TRBJ1-4; possible D gene TRBD1, 6 bases. The V end was cut by 4 bases, the J end by 6 bases, with 21 bases between. The CDR3 covers 17 residues. Looked up from germline, CDR1 is LGHNA and CDR2 is YNFKEQ. CDR3 in amino acids: CASSPYREGLSDEKLFF. The CDR3 DNA reads TGTGCCAGCAGCCCTTACAGGGAGGGGCTTTCGGATGAAAAACTGTTTTTT.

The chain is built from TRBV7-2 and TRBJ2-6, with 11 bases matching TRBD2. V dropped 4 bases and J dropped 0; count of bases not matched to a gene: 2. Germline CDR1 is SGHTA and CDR2 is FQGNSA. The CDR3 spans 17 residues. The CDR3 sequence is CASSYTSGGSGANVLTF. CDR3 nucleotides: TGTGCCAGCAGCTATACTAGCGGGGGCTCTGGGGCCAACGTCCTGACTTTC.

The chain links TRBV7-2 to TRBJ2-1, with D maybe TRBD2 (7 bases). This CDR3 comprises 15 residues. The germline V and J ends were trimmed by 3 bases and 10 bases, with 19 bases remaining between them. Germline-derived CDR1 and CDR2 are SGHTA and FQGNSA. The CDR3 region has the DNA TGTGCCAGCAGCTTTGGACTAGGGGGGCGAGAGGAGCAGTTCTTC. Translating it yields CASSFGLGGREEQFF.

This rearrangement joins TRBV9 to TRBJ1-4; 8 nucleotides line up with TRBD1. The germline V gene has CDR1 SGDLS and CDR2 YYNGEE. This CDR3 region has 17 residues. Trimming at V came to 5 bases and at J to 6 bases, leaving 15 bases not matched to a gene. The CDR3: CASSPGTGSPGDEKLFF. DNA of the CDR3: TGTGCCAGCAGTCCCGGGACAGGTAGCCCGGGGGATGAAAAACTGTTTTTT.

The chain uses TRBV28 and TRBJ1-2; D is possibly TRBD1 (6 bases). The CDR3 totals 15 residues. V lost 6 bases and J 6 bases, leaving 20 bases between the germline ends. Germline lookup yields CDR1 MDHEN and CDR2 SYDVKM. This chain's CDR3 is CASSHRDKPSDGYTF. The DNA of the CDR3 is TGTGCCAGCAGCCACCGGGACAAACCCTCTGATGGCTACACCTTC.

This clone was picked up a small number of times. The J gene is TRBJ2-1, the V gene TRBV4-2; a weak D match, TRBD1 (6 bases). Trimming removed 7 bases at V and 8 bases at J, with 12 bases between. The CDR3 has 12 residues. Germline values: CDR1 LGHNA, CDR2 YNFKEQ. CDR3 nucleotides: TGTGCCAGCAAGGGGGAGAGAGATGAGCAGTTCTTC. It codes for CASKGERDEQFF.

This chain links TRBV10-1 with TRBJ2-7; 12 bases are shared with TRBD1. CDR3 length: 22 residues. V gave up 3 bases and J gave up 3 bases; unmatched junction bases: 24. CDR1 and CDR2 from the germline V gene are WNHNN and SYGVQD (reference sequence). The CDR3 loop reads CASSDWLRPTRDRGLSVYEQYF. The DNA of the CDR3 is TGCGCCAGCAGTGACTGGCTTCGCCCAACCCGGGACAGGGGGCTAAGTGTCTACGAGCAGTACTTC.

This clone was detected a few times. The gene calls are TRBV6-5 and TRBJ1-1, with D possibly TRBD1 on 6 matching bases. The length of the CDR3 is 15 residues. Germline V gene lookup returns CDR1 MNHEY and CDR2 SVGAGI. Trimming removed 3 bases from V and 1 base from J, with 12 bases in between. The CDR3 loop is CASSYKRGANTEAFF. The CDR3 nucleotides are TGTGCCAGCAGTTATAAGCGGGGGGCGAACACTGAAGCTTTCTTT.

J is TRBJ1-2 and V is TRBV10-3; 11 bases match TRBD1. Germline V lookup: CDR1 ENHRY, CDR2 SYGVKD. V lost 7 bases to trimming and J lost 2 bases; unmatched junction nucleotides: 3. The CDR3 length is 14 residues. DNA of the CDR3: TGTGCCATCATGGGGACAGGGGGAAACTATGGCTACACCTTC. It yields the protein CAIMGTGGNYGYTF.

The chain couples TRBV7-9 to TRBJ1-1, with unresolved D. The CDR3 extends over 14 amino acids. Per germline, CDR1 SEHNR and CDR2 FQNEAQ (reference sequence). Trimming took off 1 base at V and 0 bases at J, with 6 bases between the two ends. The CDR3 DNA is TGTGCCAGCAGCTTAGACTTTATGAACACTGAAGCTTTCTTT. As protein: CASSLDFMNTEAFF. Filled out from reference TRBV7-9 and TRBJ1-1, the complete variable domain reads DTGVSQNPRHKITKRGQNVTFRCDPISEHNRLYWYRQTLGQGPEFLTYFQNEAQLEKSRLLSDRFSAERPKGSFSTLEIQRTEQGDSAMYLCASSLDFMNTEAFFGQGTRLTVV.

This rearrangement joins TRBV6-6 to TRBJ2-5; D unclear. The V end was cut by 2 bases, the J end by 5 bases, with 9 bases between. Germline CDR1 is MNHNY and CDR2 is SVGAGI (reference sequence). There are 13 residues in the CDR3. The CDR3 coding sequence is TGTGCCAGCAGTTACAAGTGGGCCGAGACCCAGTACTTC. Amino acid sequence: CASSYKWAETQYF.

The J gene is TRBJ1-2, the V gene TRBV28; 10 bases are shared with TRBD1. Trimming took 10 bases from V and 2 from J; bases not matched to a gene: 4. Germline CDR1 MDHEN, CDR2 SYDVKM. This CDR3 spans 13 amino acids. The CDR3 DNA follows: TGTGCCATCCGGGACAGGGGCAACTATGGCTACACCTTC. Protein sequence: CAIRDRGNYGYTF.

The J gene is TRBJ1-2, the V gene TRBV4-2, with 8 bases fitting TRBD1. After removal of 3 bases from V and 0 bases from J, the junction contained 3 bases not matched to a gene. Germline V gene data show CDR1 as LGHNA and CDR2 as YNFKEQ. The CDR3 spans 15 residues. CDR3 loop: CASSQRTGSNYGYTF. Written as DNA, the CDR3 is TGTGCCAGCAGCCAGCGGACAGGGTCTAACTATGGCTACACCTTC.

This chain joins TRBV28 and TRBJ2-2; D is possibly TRBD2 (5 bases). The CDR3 loop spans 13 amino acids. Germline V gene data show CDR1 as MDHEN and CDR2 as SYDVKM. The germline V and J ends were trimmed by 4 bases and 11 bases, with 14 bases remaining between them. The CDR3 nucleotides are TGTGCCAGCAGTTCCACCGGCGGAGGAGAGCTGTTTTTT. This gives the protein CASSSTGGGELFF.

The genes are TRBV28 and TRBJ1-2; no reliable D call. Germline V lookup: CDR1 MDHEN, CDR2 SYDVKM. Deletions cut 6 bases from V and 5 bases from J, with 10 bases between. The CDR3 consists of 12 residues. The CDR3 spells CASSRARYGYTF. The CDR3 region has the DNA TGTGCCAGCAGCCGCGCTCGGTATGGCTACACCTTC.

The genes are TRBV10-3 and TRBJ2-7; 12 positions agree with TRBD2. The germline V gene has CDR1 ENHRY and CDR2 SYGVKD. V shed 2 bases, J shed 3 bases, and the junction held 5 bases outside the gene matches. The CDR3 runs to 16 residues. The chain's CDR3 is CAISEASGGVSYEQYF. As DNA, the CDR3 is TGTGCCATCAGTGAGGCTAGCGGGGGGGTGAGCTACGAGCAGTACTTC.

A few counts support this clone. CDR3 in DNA: TGTGCCAGCAGCTTCGCCGGGATGCAAGAGACCCAGTACTTC. Its protein is CASSFAGMQETQYF. This rearrangement joins TRBV5-4 to TRBJ2-5, with D possibly matching TRBD2 (5 bases). The ends were cut back, 2 bases at V and 2 bases at J, with 10 bases in the middle. The length of the CDR3 is 14 residues. Germline-derived CDR1 and CDR2 are SGHNT and YYREEE (reference sequence).

The chain carries TRBV5-1 and TRBJ1-2; D is unresolved. Germline values: CDR1 SGHRS, CDR2 YFSETQ. V lost 0 bases, J lost 9 bases, and 6 bases lay in between. The CDR3 runs 11 residues. The DNA of the CDR3 is TGCGCCAGCAGCTTGGACAGCAGCTACACCTTC. Its protein product is CASSLDSSYTF.

This chain connects TRBV19 to TRBJ1-5, with 10 bases fitting TRBD1. With 4 bases clipped from V and 3 bases from J, the junction kept 21 bases outside the gene matches. Germline V gene lookup returns CDR1 LNHDA and CDR2 SQIVND (reference sequence). The length of the CDR3 is 21 residues. The CDR3 nucleotides are TGTGCCAGTAGTACCCACCTTTTTTATCTCGGGGACAGGGGCGTCAATCAGCCCCAGCATTTT. Its translation: CASSTHLFYLGDRGVNQPQHF.

The chain carries TRBV6-6 and TRBJ2-3; 8 positions agree with TRBD1. Per the germline V gene, CDR1 is MNHNY and CDR2 is SVGAGI (reference sequence). The ends lost 2 bases at V and 5 bases at J; junction bases unmatched: 3. This CDR3 is 14 amino acids long. CDR3 protein: CASSYGRGQDTQYF. In DNA form, the CDR3 reads TGTGCCAGCAGTTACGGCAGGGGGCAAGATACGCAGTATTTT.

V usage is TRBV4-3 and J usage is TRBJ2-3; the D gene is possibly TRBD2 (6 bases). Trimming took off 4 bases at V and 5 bases at J, with 10 bases between the two ends. The CDR3 runs 13 residues. Germline CDR1 and CDR2: LGHNA and YSLEER. CDR3: CASSLVGGDTQYF. In nucleotides, the CDR3 is TGCGCCAGCAGCCTAGTCGGGGGAGATACGCAGTATTTT.

The V gene is TRBV7-9, the J gene TRBJ1-1, with a weak D call TRBD1 (5 bases). There are 15 residues in the CDR3. V was trimmed by 5 bases and J by 0 bases, leaving 13 bases between them. Germline V gene lookup returns CDR1 SEHNR and CDR2 FQNEAQ (reference sequence). This CDR3 is CASSPPQGMNTEAFF. The CDR3 DNA is TGTGCCAGCAGCCCGCCTCAGGGCATGAACACTGAAGCTTTCTTT.

This chain connects TRBV28 to TRBJ1-5, with 9 bases fitting TRBD1. Per germline, CDR1 MDHEN and CDR2 SYDVKM. Trimming at V came to 5 bases and at J to 5 bases, leaving 1 base not matched to a gene. This CDR3 has 13 amino acids. CDR3 in DNA: TGTGCCAGCAGTGGGGACAGGGATCAGCCCCAGCATTTT. This encodes CASSGDRDQPQHF.

This clone came up once. In nucleotides, the CDR3 is TGTGCCTGGAGTGTGATAGCGGGGCCGGGGAACATTCAGTACTTC. It yields the protein CAWSVIAGPGNIQYF. The V gene is TRBV30, the J gene TRBJ2-4; 8 bases are shared with TRBD2. Unmatched junction bases numbered 8, after V lost 0 bases and J lost 7 bases. The CDR3 totals 15 residues. Germline V CDR1 and CDR2: GTSNPN, SVGIG (reference sequence).

The V and J genes are TRBV1 and TRBJ2-7; the table's D call, TRBD2, has no DNA check behind it. TRBV1 is recorded as a pseudogene. CDR3 size: 17 residues. CDR3 sequence reads: CTSSQVPCRGYSYEQYF. CDR3 sequence (DNA): TGCACCAGCAGCCAAGTCCCCTGTCGCGGGTACTCCTACGAGCAGTACTTC.